This record covers a single TCR beta chain. Its antigen is still unknown. The use of a sample-barcoded 5' primer and a J-beta primer mix characterized a second PCR of about 7 to 12 cycles. TCRdb re-called the 5' RACE reads through MiXCR, storing one row per CDR3 protein. Of approximately 580,000 distinct CDR3 sequences detected, 20% to 30% appear once; the ten largest clones hold less than 9%. V lost 6 bases to trimming and J lost 2 bases, with 12 bases between them. Germline CDR1 MDHEN, CDR2 SYDVKM. This CDR3 is built from 14 residues. This sample was taken from a study of blood T cells in healthy people across ages. Findings and caveats of the study: Diversity estimates drawn from one million T cells were deemed underestimates.

These same records also appear under a second study, on T cells of mothers and their children.

Sequencing was performed on blood. The clonotype comes from a boy aged 5 to 17 in good health. J is TRBJ2-3 and V is TRBV28; possibly TRBD1 or TRBD2 for D (5 bases each). The CDR3 nucleotides read TGTGCCAGCAGCCCCGAGGGGTTCACAGATACGCAGTATTTT. This encodes CASSPEGFTDTQYF. Variable domain in full (rest from reference TRBV28 and TRBJ2-3): DVKVTQSSRYLVKRTGEKVFLECVQDMDHENMFWYRQDPGLGLRLIYFSYDVKMKEKGDIPEGYSVSREKKERFSLILESASTNQTSMYLCASSPEGFTDTQYFGPGTRLTVL.